A selection of T cell receptor beta chains follows, all from one sample in a study of T cells in narcolepsy. Some clones are missing from TCRdb's copy, which holds only in-frame ones; the method was immunoSEQ multiplex PCR. The profile shows around 30,000 clones, roughly four fifths of them singletons. The specimen was CD45RA- memory CD4+ T cells from PBMCs. The receptors shown here come from a human donor with narcolepsy. The CDR3 runs from the conserved cysteine through the conserved F or W. A D gene is named only where the DNA matches it firmly. Where a row states a size, it is once, few, many or the class of an expanded clone; other rows omit it.

J gene	D gene	clone size	V gene	CDR3 DNA	CDR3 protein
TRBJ2-5	.	.	TRBV5-8	TGTGCCAGCAGCTTTAGCGGAGCCAGAGAGACCCAGTACTTC	CASSFSGARETQYF
TRBJ2-6	.	.	TRBV5-1	TGCGCCAGCAGCTTGGCGGGACGGAGCTCTGGGGCCAACGTCCTGACTTTC	CASSLAGRSSGANVLTF
TRBJ2-3	TRBD2	.	TRBV9	TGTGCCAGCAGCCTGGGGACTAGCGGGCGTACAGATACGCAGTATTTT	CASSLGTSGRTDTQYF
TRBJ2-7	TRBD2	.	TRBV5-1	TGCGCCAGCAGCTTGGGGAGCGGGGGCTTCTACGAGCAGTACTTC	CASSLGSGGFYEQYF
TRBJ2-3	.	.	TRBV29-1	TGCAGCGTTGAGGGGGTTACAGATACGCAGTATTTT	CSVEGVTDTQYF
TRBJ2-7	TRBD2	.	TRBV5-5	TGTGCCAGCAGCTTAGCGGGAAAGAACTCCTACGAGCAGTACTTC	CASSLAGKNSYEQYF
TRBJ2-2	.	.	TRBV6-5	TGTGCCAGCAGTTACCTCACATCTGCCACCGGGGAGCTGTTTTTT	CASSYLTSATGELFF
TRBJ1-1	.	.	TRBV7-7	TGTGCCAGCAGCTTAACAGCTTCGGAGGGTACTGAAGCTTTCTTT	CASSLTASEGTEAFF
TRBJ2-4	TRBD2	.	TRBV29-1	TGCAGCGTTTGGACTAGCGGGGGGTCCATTCAGTACTTC	CSVWTSGGSIQYF
TRBJ2-2	TRBD1	.	TRBV7-7	TGTGCCAGCAGCCCGATACAGGGGGCTGTCCGGGAGCTGTTTTTT	CASSPIQGAVRELFF
TRBJ2-3	.	.	TRBV7-6	TGTGCCAGCAGCTTAGCGGGGGGAAGTGATACGCAGTATTTT	CASSLAGGSDTQYF
TRBJ2-5	TRBD2	once	TRBV9	TGTGCCAGCAGCGTAGCGGGAGGCTCGGGGACCGAGACCCAGTACTTC	CASSVAGGSGTETQYF
TRBJ2-3	TRBD2	.	TRBV5-6	TGTGCCAGCAGCAGGACTAGCGGAGGGGGTGATACGCAGTATTTT	CASSRTSGGGDTQYF
TRBJ2-2	.	.	TRBV14	TGTGCCAGCAGCCTTTTCCGCAGTCCGGTGACCGGGGAGCTGTTTTTT	CASSLFRSPVTGELFF
TRBJ2-7	.	once	TRBV5-6	TGTGCCAGCAGCTTTTTACAGGGGAGGCAATTAACCTACGAGCAGTACTTC	CASSFLQGRQLTYEQYF
TRBJ1-2	TRBD1	once	TRBV19	TGTGCCAGTAGTTCGGACAGGGTCGGCTACACCTTC	CASSSDRVGYTF
TRBJ2-7	TRBD2	.	TRBV5-4	TGTGCCAGCAGCTTGGGAGGACTAGCGGGGGAGCAGTACTTC	CASSLGGLAGEQYF
TRBJ1-1	.	once	TRBV20-1	TGCAGTGCAGATCGGGGCAGAGTAGCTTTCTTT	CSADRGRVAFF
TRBJ1-1	TRBD1	.	TRBV15	TGTGCCACCAGCAGAGCAGGGGGCAGTGAAGCTTTCTTT	CATSRAGGSEAFF
TRBJ2-1	TRBD2	.	TRBV11-3	TGTGCCAGCAGCTTAGGGGCTAGCGGGGGCAACAATGAGCAGTTCTTC	CASSLGASGGNNEQFF
TRBJ2-3	TRBD2	.	TRBV9	TGTGCCAGCAGCCAAACTAGCGGGGGGGCGTTGGATACGCAGTATTTT	CASSQTSGGALDTQYF
TRBJ2-7	.	.	TRBV11-3	TGTGCCAGCAGCGTTGGGGCAGGGTCCGACGAGCAGTACTTC	CASSVGAGSDEQYF
TRBJ1-1	.	.	TRBV11-3	TGTGCCAGCAGCTTGGAACCGAACACTGAAGCTTTCTTT	CASSLEPNTEAFF
TRBJ2-2	.	.	TRBV7-6	TGTGCCAGCAGCTTAGCCGCCTCAGGGTTAGCCGGGGAGCTGTTTTTT	CASSLAASGLAGELFF
TRBJ1-1	TRBD1	.	TRBV27	TGTGCCAGCAGTTCAGGGGGGATGAACACTGAAGCTTTCTTT	CASSSGGMNTEAFF
TRBJ1-4	.	.	TRBV5-1	TGCGCCAGCAGCACAGACACCTCTAATGAAAAACTGTTTTTT	CASSTDTSNEKLFF
TRBJ2-3	.	.	TRBV6-7	TGTGCCAGCAGTTACTCTGTCCTTCCAGATACGCAGTATTTT	CASSYSVLPDTQYF
TRBJ2-2	.	.	TRBV2	TGTGCCACCAAGCCGACAAACACCGGGGAGCTGTTTTTT	CATKPTNTGELFF
TRBJ1-3	TRBD1	.	TRBV6-1	TGTGCCAGCAGTGAAGCGGGACAGGGGGGACACACCATATATTTT	CASSEAGQGGHTIYF
TRBJ1-1	.	.	TRBV4-1	TGCGCCAGCAGCCATTTGCTCCGGGACAAGAACACTGAAGCTTTCTTT	CASSHLLRDKNTEAFF
TRBJ2-1	TRBD2	.	TRBV7-2	TGTGCCAGCAGCCCGACTAGCGTGTTGGGTGAGCAGTTCTTC	CASSPTSVLGEQFF
TRBJ1-5	.	.	TRBV25-1	TGTGCCAGCAGTGAAGGCAGGGCCAGCAATCAGCCCCAGCATTTT	CASSEGRASNQPQHF
TRBJ1-4	.	.	TRBV2	TGTGCCAGCTCGGGAGGCCTAAGGGGAGAGAAACTGTTTTTT	CASSGGLRGEKLFF
TRBJ2-7	TRBD1	.	TRBV7-8	TGTGCCAGCAGCTCGGACAGGGGAGGCGAGCAGTACTTC	CASSSDRGGEQYF
TRBJ1-1	.	.	TRBV2	TGTGCCAGCAGTGATACAGGATTCACTGAAGCTTTCTTT	CASSDTGFTEAFF
TRBJ1-4	.	once	TRBV7-2	TGTGCCAGCAGCCCCCGTTGGACAGCCCCCAATGAAAAACTGTTTTTT	CASSPRWTAPNEKLFF
TRBJ1-6	.	.	TRBV5-5	TGTGCCAGCAGCTTGGGAGGGGTGGGTAATTCACCCCTCCACTTT	CASSLGGVGNSPLHF
TRBJ1-4	.	.	TRBV6-5	TGTGCCAGCAGTTACCAGCCGGGGGGCCAGGGGGAAAAACTGTTTTTT	CASSYQPGGQGEKLFF
TRBJ1-2	.	.	TRBV2	TGTGCCAGCAGTGTCCGGACTTGGAATGGCTACACCTTC	CASSVRTWNGYTF
TRBJ1-3	.	.	TRBV9	TGTGCCAGCAGCAGAGGCTCTACAGGGACGGCTGGAAACACCATATATTTT	CASSRGSTGTAGNTIYF
TRBJ2-2	.	.	TRBV21-1	TGTGCCAGCACAAGACTATATGACCGAGACACCGGGGAGCTGTTTTTT	CASTRLYDRDTGELFF
TRBJ2-7	TRBD1	.	TRBV5-1	TGCGCCAGCAGCTTAGGTGGACAGGGTTCGTTGGAGCAGTACTTC	CASSLGGQGSLEQYF
TRBJ2-1	TRBD2	medium-sized	TRBV6-5	TGTGCCAGCAGTTTGTCTAGCGGGCTGTACAATGAGCAGTTCTTC	CASSLSSGLYNEQFF
TRBJ1-1	.	once	TRBV7-9	TGTGCCAGCAGCTCTCAGGGGACTGGCACTGAAGCTTTCTTT	CASSSQGTGTEAFF
TRBJ1-4	TRBD1	few	TRBV2	TGTGCCAGCAGCCCCGGGGACAGTAATGAAAAACTGTTTTTT	CASSPGDSNEKLFF
TRBJ1-2	.	.	TRBV27	TGTGCCAGCAGTCACGCCTCTACAGGGAACTATGGCTACACCTTC	CASSHASTGNYGYTF
TRBJ2-7	TRBD1	.	TRBV5-8	TGTGCCAGCAGCTTGGGAGGGGACAGGGGGCTCTTAGGCCCCTTC	CASSLGGDRGLLGPF
TRBJ2-7	.	.	TRBV19	TGTGCCAGTAAGGAGACAGGTGACTACGAGCAGTACTTC	CASKETGDYEQYF
TRBJ1-1	.	.	TRBV7-6	TGTGCCAGCAGCCGCTCGGACGGGGCGGCTTTCTTT	CASSRSDGAAFF
TRBJ1-2	.	.	TRBV14	TGTGCCAGCAGCCGTGACAACTATGGCTACACCTTC	CASSRDNYGYTF
TRBJ1-3	.	.	TRBV29-1	TGCAGCGCCACAGCGCAGTCCTCTGGAAACACCATATATTTT	CSATAQSSGNTIYF
TRBJ1-2	TRBD1	.	TRBV5-6	TGTGCCAGCAGCTTGGTGGGGACAGGTCATGGCTACACCTTC	CASSLVGTGHGYTF